This passage covers 14 T cell receptor beta chains from one sample sequenced in a study of HIV-infected patients and healthy controls. Follow-up blood was drawn about 14 weeks, roughly three months, after antiretroviral therapy began. The repertoire came from unfractionated whole blood and reflected all unsorted peripheral T cells. cDNA was made from around 0.5 ug RNA using alpha and beta constant primers. Alpha and beta chain libraries were made separately by chain-specific third strand synthesis with multiplexing indices. TCRdb analysed the 5' RACE reads with MiXCR anew, one entry per CDR3 protein. The sample carries 8,100 or so distinct CDR3 sequences, roughly 6.3% recorded once. Material: blood, obtained during antiretroviral therapy. The receptors derive from an adult with HIV infection.

Ten or more counts support this clonotype. This beta chain is an off-target read within a library intended for alpha chains, so its frequency means little. V gene TRBV5-4 combines with J gene TRBJ2-3; 9 bases line up with TRBD1. Germline V CDR1 and CDR2: SGHNT, YYREEE (reference sequence). V lost 4 bases to trimming and J lost 5 bases; unmatched junction nucleotides: 2. The CDR3 contains 13 residues. In nucleotides, the CDR3 is TGTGCCAGCAGCGCGGACAGGGGAGATACGCAGTATTTT. This translates into CASSADRGDTQYF.

This clonotype is medium-sized within its sample. A library made for alpha chains picked up this beta chain off target, so its size means little. This chain uses TRBV4-1 with TRBJ2-5; 7 positions agree with TRBD2. V gave up 4 bases and J gave up 5 bases; unmatched junction bases: 13. Germline loops: CDR1 MGHRA, CDR2 YSYEKL. This CDR3 is built from 16 residues. In nucleotides, the CDR3 is TGCGCCAGCAGCCTCCCTCTTGCGGGAGTGATGGAGACCCAGTACTTC. It codes for CASSLPLAGVMETQYF.

This clonotype was observed many times. Because this beta chain is a stray read in a library intended to capture alpha chains, its abundance should not be given much weight. The CDR3 region has the DNA TGTGCCACCAGTGTATCTGGTAAAGATACGCAGTATTTT. Its protein product is CATSVSGKDTQYF. The chain recombines TRBV24-1 with TRBJ2-3; D is uncertain. The V gene's germline CDR1 is KGHDR and CDR2 SFDVKD. V shed 5 bases and J shed 5 bases, with 10 bases lying between them. This CDR3 contains 13 residues.

This clonotype was counted ten times or more. This beta chain turned up in a library designed for alpha chains; as an off-target read, its abundance says little. The chain recombines TRBV19 with TRBJ2-7; D might be TRBD1 (6 bases). The CDR3 loop spans 15 amino acids. Deletions cut 5 bases from V and 2 bases from J, with 16 bases between. Germline assignment: CDR1 LNHDA and CDR2 SQIVND (reference sequence). This CDR3 is CASSWGHQPTYEQYF. The DNA of the CDR3 is TGTGCCAGTAGTTGGGGACACCAGCCCACCTACGAGCAGTACTTC.

By share of the sample, this clonotype is medium-sized. The library was built for alpha chains, so this beta chain is an off-target read and its size means little. The V and J genes are TRBV29-1 and TRBJ2-6, with 9 bases aligning to TRBD1. CDR1 and CDR2 from the germline V gene are SQVTM and ANQGSEA. The V segment lost 8 bases and the J segment 0 bases; nucleotides outside the gene matches: 8. The CDR3 length is 16 residues. Here the CDR3 reads CSFGDRGSSGANVLTF. CDR3 DNA sequence: TGCAGCTTCGGAGACAGGGGGAGCTCTGGGGCCAACGTCCTGACTTTC.

This clonotype is medium-sized within its sample. This beta chain slipped into a library made for alpha chains as a stray read, so its size is not meaningful. The chain combines TRBV28 with TRBJ2-1; 12 nucleotides align to TRBD2. The CDR3 has 16 amino acids. After removal of 4 bases from V and 9 bases from J, the junction contained 10 bases not matched to a gene. Germline values: CDR1 MDHEN, CDR2 SYDVKM. The CDR3 here is CASSSETSGSYFEQFF. As DNA, the CDR3 is TGTGCCAGCAGTTCCGAGACTAGCGGGAGTTACTTTGAGCAGTTCTTC.

This clonotype was observed many times. This beta chain is a stray read from a library made for alpha chains; its abundance is not meaningful. The chain employs TRBV29-1 and TRBJ2-2; D is possibly TRBD1 (6 bases). Deletions cut 0 bases from V and 5 bases from J, with 16 bases between. In germline, CDR1 is SQVTM, CDR2 ANQGSEA. This CDR3 region has 16 residues. The CDR3 here is CSVEDLRQGYTGELFF. The CDR3 nucleotides are TGCAGCGTTGAAGATCTGAGGCAGGGGTATACCGGGGAGCTGTTTTTT.

This clonotype has a count of ten or more. The library was built for alpha chains, so this beta chain is an off-target read and its size means little. The rearrangement links TRBV11-2 to TRBJ2-1, with D perhaps TRBD1 or TRBD2 (5 bases each). Germline V lookup: CDR1 SGHAT, CDR2 FQNNGV. The CDR3 sequence is 15 residues long. Trimming shortened V by 3 bases and J by 3 bases, and 12 bases separated the two germline ends. The CDR3 DNA reads as TGTGCCAGCAGCTTTGGGCAGGGAGTCTACAATGAGCAGTTCTTC. Translating gives CASSFGQGVYNEQFF.

Regarding this clonotype: This beta chain represents an off-target read in a library built for alpha chains; its size is of limited meaning. The V gene is TRBV18, the J gene TRBJ1-1, with unresolved D. Germline CDR1 is KGHSH and CDR2 is LQKENI. V was shortened by 6 bases and J by 3 bases, with 11 bases between the two germline ends. The CDR3 runs 13 residues. The CDR3 DNA reads as TGTGCCAGCTCCGGTACACGAGACACTGAAGCTTTCTTT. Protein product: CASSGTRDTEAFF.

This clonotype was seen at least ten times. The library was built for alpha chains, so this beta chain is an off-target read and its size means little. This rearrangement joins TRBV6-5 to TRBJ2-7, with 7 bases that match TRBD2. Germline CDR1 reads MNHEY; CDR2 reads SVGAGI. V dropped 1 base and J dropped 4; count of bases not matched to a gene: 4. The CDR3 extends over 14 amino acids. In nucleotides, the CDR3 is TGTGCCAGCAGTTACTATGGGGGGGGGTACGAGCAGTACTTC. It specifies CASSYYGGGYEQYF.

As to this clonotype: The library was prepared for alpha chains; this beta chain is a stray read, so its frequency means little. This chain uses TRBV2 with TRBJ2-6, with TRBD1 as a possible D gene (6 bases). CDR3 length: 15 amino acids. V was trimmed by 6 bases and J by 1 base, leaving 10 bases between them. Looked up from germline, CDR1 is SNHLY and CDR2 is FYNNEI. For the CDR3, the DNA is TGTGCCAGCAGCTCTACAGGGTCTGGGGCCAACGTCCTGACTTTC. It codes for CASSSTGSGANVLTF.

Notes on this clonotype: Since it is a stray read in a library aimed at alpha chains, this beta chain has a size that is not meaningful. This chain connects TRBV15 to TRBJ2-5, with 7 bases lining up with TRBD1. The germline gives CDR1 LNHNV, CDR2 YYDKDF (reference sequence). Losses at the gene ends were 7 bases for V and 2 bases for J; bases not matched to a gene: 4. This CDR3 has 13 residues. CDR3 DNA: TGTGCCACCACTCCGGGACAGCAAGAGACCCAGTACTTC. It encodes CATTPGQQETQYF.

Many counts were recorded for this clonotype. This beta chain represents an off-target read in a library built for alpha chains; its size is of limited meaning. This CDR3 reads CASSEIMWGTDTQYF. The CDR3 nucleotides read TGTGCCAGCAGCGAAATAATGTGGGGCACAGATACGCAGTATTTT. The chain links TRBV14 to TRBJ2-3; D not certain. The CDR3 has 15 residues. Between the trimmed V and J ends, which lost 5 bases and 1 base, there was a span of 13 bases. Germline CDR1 reads SGHDN; CDR2 reads FVKESK.

This clonotype was picked up many times. This beta chain is a stray sequence in a library constructed for alpha chains; its clone size is not meaningful. The chain employs TRBV7-9 and TRBJ2-2, with a tentative D call TRBD1 (5 bases). Germline CDR1 and CDR2: SEHNR and FQNEAQ (reference sequence). Between the trimmed V and J ends, which lost 11 bases and 4 bases, there was a span of 17 bases. The CDR3 sequence is 14 residues long. The DNA for the CDR3 is TGTGCCCTGAACTCCCGACAGACCACCGGGGAGCTGTTTTTT. Its protein product is CALNSRQTTGELFF. Full variable domain (outside the CDR3, taken from reference TRBV7-9 and TRBJ2-2): DTGVSQNPRHKITKRGQNVTFRCDPISEHNRLYWYRQTLGQGPEFLTYFQNEAQLEKSRLLSDRFSAERPKGSFSTLEIQRTEQGDSAMYLCALNSRQTTGELFFGEGSRLTVL.